This T cell receptor beta chain was sequenced in a study of long-term antiretroviral therapy in people with HIV. General observations from the study: The repertoire was dominated at all time points by clones expanded before ART.

CDR1 MNHNS and CDR2 SASEGT come from the germline V gene. CDR3 length equals 14 residues. Trimming removed 7 bases from V and 1 base from J, with 14 bases in between. This was the immunoSEQ v3.0 assay at survey level. Assay: immunoSEQ multiplex PCR; the TCRdb copy retains only in-frame clones and omits some. The table records 40,000 to 45,000 clones, nearly 95% of them present only once. Comments on this clone: No antigen is known for it.

The material sequenced was unsorted PBMCs, taken 3.7 years after starting antiretroviral therapy. This clonotype was sampled from a woman in her forties or fifties with HIV. The chain carries TRBV6-1 and TRBJ2-7; tentatively, D is TRBD1 (5 bases). The CDR3 protein is CASTHGANSYEQYF. In DNA form, the CDR3 reads TGTGCCAGCACCCATGGGGCGAATTCCTACGAGCAGTACTTC.